This TCR beta chain comes out of a study of cytomegalovirus exposure and HLA in healthy donors. The overall study: An early release of data contained approximately 80 million unique TCRs, which came from HLA-typed donors.

The study's findings and limits: Confirmation was obtained in vitro that a few CMV-associated chains are specific for CMV antigens. Some TCR beta chains (approximately 180 of them) were listed as cytomegalovirus-associated.

In regard to this clone: The antigen remains unidentified.

PCR primers comprised 60 Vbeta and 13 Jbeta primers. Assay used: immunoSEQ multiplex PCR; TCRdb lists only in-frame clones, some missing. Of 150,000 to 200,000 clones in the sample, about four fifths were seen once. Every donor was a healthy person donating bone marrow. V was clipped by 10 bases and J by 3 bases; unmatched bases: 20. The CDR3 consists of 18 residues. Germline CDR1 and CDR2: LNHDA and SQIVND (reference sequence). This chain uses TRBV19 with TRBJ2-3, with 9 nucleotides matching TRBD2. The sequencing sample was made of PBMCs. The receptor was isolated from a woman in her fifties or sixties in good health and CMV-seronegative. The CDR3 DNA is TGTGCCACCTCACCATGGTGGGCTAGCGGGGATGGGACAGATACGCAGTATTTT. Translating gives CATSPWWASGDGTDTQYF. Filled out from reference TRBV19 and TRBJ2-3, the complete variable domain reads DGGITQSPKYLFRKEGQNVTLSCEQNLNHDAMYWYRQDPGQGLRLIYYSQIVNDFQKGDIAEGYSVSREKKESFPLTVTSAQKNPTAFYLCATSPWWASGDGTDTQYFGPGTRLTVL.